Described below is a single T cell receptor (beta chain) sequence and its context. This sample is part of a study of blood T cell repertoires in COVID-19. Produced via immunoSEQ multiplex PCR; TCRdb's table is partial and in-frame only. The sample holds tens of thousands of clones, approximately 70% seen once. With V trimmed by 0 bases and J by 3 bases, 8 bases remained unmatched. Germline assignment: CDR1 KGHSH and CDR2 LQKENI. This CDR3 comprises 17 residues. The sample comprised peripheral blood. This TCR derives from a woman in her 70s with acute or convalescent COVID-19. The chain is built from TRBV18 and TRBJ2-1, with 7 positions matching TRBD2. The CDR3 DNA sequence: TGTGCCAGCTCACCACCGTGGGCGGGAGACTTCTACAATGAGCAGTTCTTC. It specifies CASSPPWAGDFYNEQFF.